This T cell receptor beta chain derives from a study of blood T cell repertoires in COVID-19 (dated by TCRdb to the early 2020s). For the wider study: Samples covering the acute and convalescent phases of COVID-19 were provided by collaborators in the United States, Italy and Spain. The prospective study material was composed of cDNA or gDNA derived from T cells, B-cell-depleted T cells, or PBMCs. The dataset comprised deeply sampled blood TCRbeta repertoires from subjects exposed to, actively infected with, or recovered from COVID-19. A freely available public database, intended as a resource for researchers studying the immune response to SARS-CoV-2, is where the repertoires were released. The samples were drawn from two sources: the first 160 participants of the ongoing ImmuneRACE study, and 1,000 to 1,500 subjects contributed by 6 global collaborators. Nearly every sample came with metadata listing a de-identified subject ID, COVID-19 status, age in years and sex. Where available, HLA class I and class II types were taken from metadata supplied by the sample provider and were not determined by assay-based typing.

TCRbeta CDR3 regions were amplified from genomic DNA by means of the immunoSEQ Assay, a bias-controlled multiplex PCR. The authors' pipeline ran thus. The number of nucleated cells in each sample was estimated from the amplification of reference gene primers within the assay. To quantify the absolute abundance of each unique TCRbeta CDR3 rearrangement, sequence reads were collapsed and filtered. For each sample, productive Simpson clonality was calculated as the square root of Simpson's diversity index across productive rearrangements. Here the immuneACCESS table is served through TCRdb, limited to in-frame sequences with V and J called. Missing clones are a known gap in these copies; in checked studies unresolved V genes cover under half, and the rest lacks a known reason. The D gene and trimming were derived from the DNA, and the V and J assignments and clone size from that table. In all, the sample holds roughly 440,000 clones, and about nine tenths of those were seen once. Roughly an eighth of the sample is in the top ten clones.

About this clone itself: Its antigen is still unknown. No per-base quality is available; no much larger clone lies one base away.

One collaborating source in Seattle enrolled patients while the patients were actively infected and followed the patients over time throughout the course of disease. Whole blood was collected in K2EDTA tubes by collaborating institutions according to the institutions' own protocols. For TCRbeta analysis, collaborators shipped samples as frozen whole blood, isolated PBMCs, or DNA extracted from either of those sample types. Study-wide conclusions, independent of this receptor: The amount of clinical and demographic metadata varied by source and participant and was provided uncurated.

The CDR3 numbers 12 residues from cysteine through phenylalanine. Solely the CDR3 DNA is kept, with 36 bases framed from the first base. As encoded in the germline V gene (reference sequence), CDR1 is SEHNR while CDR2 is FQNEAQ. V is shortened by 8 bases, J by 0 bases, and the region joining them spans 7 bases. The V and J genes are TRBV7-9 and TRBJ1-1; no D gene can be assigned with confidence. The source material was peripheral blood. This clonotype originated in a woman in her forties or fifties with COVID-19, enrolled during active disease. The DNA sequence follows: TGTGCCAGCGGTTCGGTGAACACTGAAGCTTTCTTT. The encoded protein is CASGSVNTEAFF. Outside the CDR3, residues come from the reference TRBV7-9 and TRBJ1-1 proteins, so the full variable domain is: DTGVSQNPRHKITKRGQNVTFRCDPISEHNRLYWYRQTLGQGPEFLTYFQNEAQLEKSRLLSDRFSAERPKGSFSTLEIQRTEQGDSAMYLCASGSVNTEAFFGQGTRLTVV.